These T cell receptor beta chains were read from a single sample in a study of vaccination and CD4 T cells after COVID-19. These receptors' targets are unknown. TCRdb processed the PCR reads anew with MiXCR; each CDR3 protein has one entry. The repertoire holds more than 15,000 distinct CDR3 sequences, with more than 20% as singletons. Sequences were obtained from cultured CD4+ T cells from blood. Receptors originate from a human donor with COVID-19. Each CDR3 is given with its conserved first and last residue. The D gene is left open where the match is weak. The size of a clone is reported for some rows only, either as once, few or many, or as a class for expanded clones.

TRBV7-2	TRBJ2-7	14	few	NA	TGTGCCAGCAGCTTAAATTACGGGATCTACGAGCAGTACTTC	CASSLNYGIYEQYF
TRBV6-5	TRBJ2-1	16	NA	TRBD2	TGTGCCAGCAGTTACTTTTGGTCTAGCGGGGGGGCTGAGCAGTTCTTC	CASSYFWSSGGAEQFF
TRBV7-2	TRBJ2-7	13	NA	NA	TGTGCCAGCAGCTTAGGGGCAGGAAGAGAGCAGTACTTC	CASSLGAGREQYF
TRBV12-3/TRBV12-4	TRBJ2-5	14	few	NA	TGTGCCAGCAGTTTAGGGCAGGACCAAGAGACCCAGTACTTC	CASSLGQDQETQYF
TRBV18	TRBJ1-5	15	NA	NA	TGTGCCAGCTCACCAGACCCAGGGGGCAATCAGCCCCAGCATTTT	CASSPDPGGNQPQHF
TRBV6-1	TRBJ2-7	14	NA	NA	TGTGCCAGCAGCTCCGAACTTGGTACCTACGAGCAGTACTTC	CASSSELGTYEQYF
TRBV5-4	TRBJ1-1	14	NA	NA	TGTGCCAGCAGCCCCCCACAGGGTCGGACTGAAGCTTTCTTT	CASSPPQGRTEAFF
TRBV6-5	TRBJ2-7	12	NA	NA	TGTGCCAGCAGGTACTCTGCCTACGAGCAGTACTTC	CASRYSAYEQYF
TRBV6-5	TRBJ1-5	14	NA	NA	TGTGCCAGCAGTTACCAGGACAGCAATCAGCCCCAGCATTTT	CASSYQDSNQPQHF
TRBV11-2	TRBJ2-2	15	NA	NA	TGTGCCAGCAGCCCTAGCGTGATGGGCGCCGGGGAGCTGTTTTTT	CASSPSVMGAGELFF
TRBV12-3/TRBV12-4	TRBJ1-2	14	few	NA	TGTGCCAGCAGTTCCCAGGGGCTCCCGGCTGGCTACACCTTC	CASSSQGLPAGYTF
TRBV7-2	TRBJ2-3	17	few	TRBD2	TGTGCCAGCAGCCTGGGGCCTAGCGGGGGGGGAAGAGATACGCAGTATTTT	CASSLGPSGGGRDTQYF
TRBV29-1	TRBJ2-5	15	few	TRBD2	TGCAGCGTTGATCCCCGACGGACTAGCGGCGAGACCCAGTACTTC	CSVDPRRTSGETQYF
TRBV7-9	TRBJ2-2	11	few	NA	TGTGGGGTTGTTGGGAAATCGGAGCTGTTTTTT	CGVVGKSELFF
TRBV7-9	TRBJ1-2	17	NA	TRBD1	TGTGCCAGCAGCGCCAGGACAGGTAACAACCCGGCTTATGGCTACACCTTC	CASSARTGNNPAYGYTF
TRBV24-1	TRBJ2-3	17	NA	TRBD2	TGTGCCACCAGTGGAACGGCGGGGGGCCGACTCACAGATACGCAGTATTTT	CATSGTAGGRLTDTQYF
TRBV27	TRBJ2-2	16	NA	NA	TGTGCCAGCAGTTTTCACCTGGAGGCGGTCACCGGGGAGCTGTTTTTT	CASSFHLEAVTGELFF
TRBV30	TRBJ2-5	14	NA	TRBD2	TGTGCCTGGAAACGCATACTAGCGGGGGAGACCCAGTACTTC	CAWKRILAGETQYF
TRBV7-2	TRBJ1-1	15	few	NA	TGTGCCAGCAGCTTCTTTGCTCGGCAGAACACTGAAGCTTTCTTT	CASSFFARQNTEAFF
TRBV2	TRBJ1-1	13	NA	NA	TGTGCCAGCAGGAGGACATTGAACACTGAAGCTTTCTTT	CASRRTLNTEAFF
TRBV7-9	TRBJ2-5	16	few	NA	TGTGCCAGCATCGATAGGGGGGGACCAAGCCAAGAGACCCAGTACTTC	CASIDRGGPSQETQYF
TRBV29-1	TRBJ2-3	14	NA	NA	TGCAGCGTTGCACGGGAAGGGTTAACAGATACGCAGTATTTT	CSVAREGLTDTQYF
TRBV2	TRBJ1-4	17	NA	NA	TGTGCCAGCAGTTATAACAGAGGACTGATAACTAATGAAAAACTGTTTTTT	CASSYNRGLITNEKLFF
TRBV7-2	TRBJ1-2	14	few	NA	TGTGCCAGCAGCCCGGATCATAACATCATAGGCTACACCTTC	CASSPDHNIIGYTF
TRBV5-6	TRBJ1-5	13	NA	NA	TGTGCCAGCAGCAGGAGGGGGAATCAGCCCCAGCATTTT	CASSRRGNQPQHF
TRBV6-1	TRBJ2-5	11	few	TRBD1	TGTGCCAGCGGGACAGAAGAGACCCAGTACTTC	CASGTEETQYF
TRBV12-3/TRBV12-4	TRBJ2-1	15	NA	TRBD2	TGTGCCAGCAGTTTGAGTAGCGGGGGGGTTAATGAGCAGTTCTTC	CASSLSSGGVNEQFF
TRBV20-1	TRBJ1-6	16	NA	TRBD1	TGCAGTGCTAGGAACCAAAGGACAGGGAATAATTCACCCCTCCACTTT	CSARNQRTGNNSPLHF
TRBV7-2	TRBJ1-2	13	medium-sized	NA	TGTGCCAGCAGCTTGGCAAGTTCCTATGGCTACACCTTC	CASSLASSYGYTF
TRBV5-4	TRBJ1-1	16	few	TRBD1	TGTGCCAGCAGCTGGGGGGACAGGGTTTTGAACACTGAAGCTTTCTTT	CASSWGDRVLNTEAFF
TRBV6-1	TRBJ1-5	12	few	NA	TGTGCCAGCAGAGAGGGGAAAGGGGGCCAGCATTTT	CASREGKGGQHF
TRBV21-1	TRBJ1-1	15	NA	NA	TGTGCCAGCAGCCGCCTGCGGAGACTGCGCACTGAAGCTTTCTTT	CASSRLRRLRTEAFF
TRBV5-1	TRBJ2-5	18	NA	TRBD2	TGCGCCAGCAGCTACGGGACTAGCGGGGGGTACTGGCAAGAGACCCAGTACTTC	CASSYGTSGGYWQETQYF
TRBV20-1	TRBJ2-5	12	NA	NA	TGCAGTGCCGGCCGGGGGAAAGAGACCCAGTACTTC	CSAGRGKETQYF
TRBV19	TRBJ2-7	14	NA	TRBD2	TGTGCCAGTAGTCCGTCGGGAGGGTTCTACGAGCAGTACTTC	CASSPSGGFYEQYF
TRBV20-1	TRBJ2-7	12	NA	NA	TGCAGTGCTAGTTCGAGACTCGGGGAGCAGTACTTC	CSASSRLGEQYF
TRBV12-3/TRBV12-4	TRBJ1-4	15	NA	NA	TGTGCCAGCAGTCACCTGACAGGCGAAAATGAAAAACTGTTTTTT	CASSHLTGENEKLFF
TRBV2	TRBJ2-6	15	few	NA	TGTGCCAGCAGTGTGGGAGGTTCTGGGGCCAACGTCCTGACTTTC	CASSVGGSGANVLTF
TRBV28	TRBJ1-6	14	few	TRBD1	TGTGCCACCGGGACAGGGCAGAGGAATTCACCCCTCCACTTT	CATGTGQRNSPLHF
TRBV19	TRBJ2-2	16	few	TRBD2	TGTGCCAGCCTCTCCCGAAGGACTAGCAACACCGGGGAGCTGTTTTTT	CASLSRRTSNTGELFF
TRBV6-5	TRBJ2-2	17	NA	TRBD1	TGTGCCAGCAGTTACCAATGGACAGGGGGCTTTACCGGGGAGCTGTTTTTT	CASSYQWTGGFTGELFF
TRBV20-1	TRBJ1-6	13	once	NA	TGCAGTGCTAGAGGTGCAGCAACCTCACCCCTCCACTTT	CSARGAATSPLHF
TRBV6-4	TRBJ2-1	15	NA	NA	TGTGCCAGCAGTGAGTGGGGAAGCTCCTACAATGAGCAGTTCTTC	CASSEWGSSYNEQFF
TRBV28	TRBJ2-1	13	few	NA	TGTGCCAGCAGTCGTCCTGTTGCGAATGAGCAGTTCTTC	CASSRPVANEQFF
TRBV20-1	TRBJ2-1	15	few	TRBD2	TGCAGTGCTTCGCAAGGGACTAGCGGGGGATTTGAGCAGTTCTTC	CSASQGTSGGFEQFF
TRBV6-5	TRBJ2-1	17	NA	TRBD1	TGTGCCAGCAGTTACTCTGCTGGCAGGGGGACCTACAATGAGCAGTTCTTC	CASSYSAGRGTYNEQFF
TRBV28	TRBJ2-2	16	NA	TRBD1	TGTGCCAGCAGTCCCCCCCGACAGGGGGGGGCCGGGGAGCTGTTTTTT	CASSPPRQGGAGELFF
TRBV5-8	TRBJ2-7	16	NA	NA	TGTGCCAGCAGCTTGTTCCTTGCGGGGGCTAGCTACGAGCAGTACTTC	CASSLFLAGASYEQYF
TRBV18	TRBJ2-2	15	NA	NA	TGTGCCAGCTCACCACCAATTGGGGGTACCGGGGAGCTGTTTTTT	CASSPPIGGTGELFF
TRBV11-1	TRBJ2-2	17	few	NA	TGTGCCAGCAGTTCATTCCGGGACGGACTGAACACCGGGGAGCTGTTTTTT	CASSSFRDGLNTGELFF
TRBV6-1	TRBJ2-2	17	NA	TRBD1	TGTGCCAGCAGAGAAAGGTGGCAGGGGGCGAACACCGGGGAGCTGTTTTTT	CASRERWQGANTGELFF